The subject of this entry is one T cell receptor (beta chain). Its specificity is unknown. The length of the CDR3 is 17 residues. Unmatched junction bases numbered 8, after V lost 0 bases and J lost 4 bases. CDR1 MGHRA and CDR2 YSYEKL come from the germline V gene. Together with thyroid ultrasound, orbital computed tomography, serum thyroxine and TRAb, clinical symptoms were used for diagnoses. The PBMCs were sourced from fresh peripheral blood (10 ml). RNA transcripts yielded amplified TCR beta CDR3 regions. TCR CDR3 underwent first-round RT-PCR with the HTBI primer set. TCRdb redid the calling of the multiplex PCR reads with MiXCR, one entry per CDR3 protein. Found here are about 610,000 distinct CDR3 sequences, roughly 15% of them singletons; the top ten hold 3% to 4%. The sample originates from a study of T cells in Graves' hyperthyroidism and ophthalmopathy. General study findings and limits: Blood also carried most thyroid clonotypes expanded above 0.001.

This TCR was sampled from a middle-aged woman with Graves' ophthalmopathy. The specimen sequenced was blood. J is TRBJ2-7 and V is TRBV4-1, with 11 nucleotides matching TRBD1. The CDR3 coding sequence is TGCGCCAGCAGCCAAGATTACCGGACAGGGGGCTTATACGAGCAGTACTTC. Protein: CASSQDYRTGGLYEQYF.